The rows below give T cell receptor beta chains drawn from one sample of a study of blood T cells in healthy people across ages. MiXCR, applied by TCRdb to the 5' RACE reads, yields one record per CDR3 protein. This table has 1.5 million or so distinct CDR3 sequences, approximately 42% appearing once. Sequenced: blood. The origin of the receptors is a woman aged 18-29 years in good health. CDR3s include the opening cysteine and the closing phenylalanine or tryptophan. The D gene is left open where the match is weak. Clone sizes are given selectively: once, few, many, or a class where the clone is expanded.

TRBV27	few	TRBJ2-3	.	TGTGCCAGCAGTACAACGGGACTTCCCACAGATACGCAGTATTTT	CASSTTGLPTDTQYF
TRBV4-1	.	TRBJ2-1	.	TGCGCCAGCAGCCAGAACCCAGCGGACAATGAGCAGTTCTTC	CASSQNPADNEQFF
TRBV20-1	few	TRBJ2-3	.	TGCAGTGCTAGAGATCCTAGGACGCCCGCGGATACGCAGTATTTT	CSARDPRTPADTQYF
TRBV29-1	.	TRBJ1-1	.	TGCAGCGTTCCCGGAGGAGCGCGGATGAACACTGAAGCTTTCTTT	CSVPGGARMNTEAFF
TRBV29-1	.	TRBJ2-7	.	TGCAGCGTTGCATCCAGGGGAAGTAGCGAGCAGTACTTC	CSVASRGSSEQYF
TRBV7-9	few	TRBJ2-7	.	TGTGCCAGCCTCCGGACAACCTACGAGCAGTACTTC	CASLRTTYEQYF
TRBV29-1	.	TRBJ2-1	TRBD2	TGCAGCGTTGCGGGGACTAGCGGGACCCGTTTCTCCTACAATGAGCAGTTCTTC	CSVAGTSGTRFSYNEQFF
TRBV28	.	TRBJ1-2	.	TGTGCCAGCAGTGTGACGGTGGACCGGCTAGGCTACACCTTC	CASSVTVDRLGYTF
TRBV29-1	.	TRBJ2-1	TRBD2	TGCAGCGTTGAAGATCTTTCGCGGGGGGGCAAGTGCAATGAGCAGTTCTTC	CSVEDLSRGGKCNEQFF
TRBV27	few	TRBJ2-3	.	TGTGCCAGCAGTTTTCTTGGGGTGGCCACAGATACGCAGTATTTT	CASSFLGVATDTQYF
TRBV18	few	TRBJ2-7	.	TGTGCCAGCTCACCAAAGGGCGCCGAGCAGTACTTC	CASSPKGAEQYF
TRBV10-3	.	TRBJ1-2	.	TGTGCCATCAGTGAGTCCCCGGCTGGCTACACCTTC	CAISESPAGYTF
TRBV5-1	.	TRBJ1-2	.	TGCGCCAGCAGCGGGTTACAAACTATTGGCTACACCTTC	CASSGLQTIGYTF
TRBV20-1	.	TRBJ1-5	TRBD1	TGCAGTGCTAGAAACACCCTACAGGGGAGGTTTCAGCCCCAGCATTTT	CSARNTLQGRFQPQHF
TRBV5-1	.	TRBJ2-7	TRBD2	TGCGCCAGCAGTTTCTCAACTAGCGGGGGGGCGAGAGAGCAGTACTTC	CASSFSTSGGAREQYF